Listed below are T cell receptor beta chains from one sample, sequenced in a study of T-cell reconstitution after alpha-beta-depleted transplantation in children. TCRdb reprocessed the PCR reads via MiXCR and lists one record per CDR3 protein. The table lists hundreds of thousands of distinct CDR3 sequences, roughly 15% of them singletons. The specimen comprised PBMCs from the stem cell graft donor, sampled from the stem cell graft. The receptors here all came from a human donor who donated a stem cell graft to a child with acute myeloid leukemia. Each CDR3 is given with its conserved first and last residue. Expanded clones get a size class; other rows say once, few or many, or leave the size out.

TRBV12-3/TRBV12-4	-	TRBJ1-1	CASTLGDRGREDTEAFF
TRBV7-9	few	TRBJ1-6	CASSPSGHPRDSPLHF
TRBV15	few	TRBJ2-1	CATSRDNGGSYNEQFF
TRBV20-1	once	TRBJ1-5	CCARRSGGEFGNHPQHF
TRBV5-6	few	TRBJ2-5	CASSNGLTQYF
TRBV27	many	TRBJ1-2	CASSWGGNDGYTF
TRBV20-1	many	TRBJ2-5	CSAAQGYYQETQYF
TRBV20-1	many	TRBJ2-3	CSAPGPTYTDTQYF
TRBV20-1	few	TRBJ2-2	CSARDVETGELFF
TRBV4-2	many	TRBJ2-5	CASSPTGLAGGNQETQYF
TRBV20-1	many	TRBJ2-5	CSARVPGEGETQYF
TRBV13	few	TRBJ1-3	CASSLLQGGNTIYF
TRBV12-3/TRBV12-4	few	TRBJ2-7	CASSQTQSPGGEQYF
TRBV6-5	many	TRBJ1-1	CASSYSRWTEAFF
TRBV24-1	many	TRBJ1-5	CATMGQGYNQPQHF
TRBV5-2	-	TRBJ2-5	CASNAGATSEETQYF
TRBV25-1	many	TRBJ2-5	CASSDRVQETQYF
TRBV28	-	TRBJ1-2	CASKVEGKANYGYTF
TRBV20-1	many	TRBJ2-1	CSAKRSGLAGGHNEQFF
TRBV20-1	many	TRBJ1-6	CSARQGASNSPLHF
TRBV4-1	few	TRBJ1-1	CASSPRAGVPEAFF
TRBV29-1	many	TRBJ2-3	CSALLAGGPDTQYF
TRBV20-1	-	TRBJ2-2	CSASELAGITGELFF
TRBV20-1	-	TRBJ2-1	CSARGGGGDYNEQFF
TRBV6-2/TRBV6-3	-	TRBJ2-7	CASTSWSGGHEQYF
TRBV7-2	few	TRBJ1-4	CASSRDSNEKLFF
TRBV9	-	TRBJ2-7	CASSVEADYEQYF
TRBV6-1	once	TRBJ1-2	CASRGENLGTGNAYGYTF
TRBV20-1	-	TRBJ1-1	CSARVSQSSTEAFF
TRBV7-6	many	TRBJ2-1	CASSLAGQGANEQFF
TRBV7-9	-	TRBJ2-7	CASSLNPSYEQYF
TRBV6-2/TRBV6-3	many	TRBJ2-5	CASSYNRRGETQYF
TRBV20-1	many	TRBJ2-5	CSARVGQFLETQYF
TRBV4-3	many	TRBJ2-2	CASSHVSGGNTGELFF
TRBV12-3/TRBV12-4	-	TRBJ2-1	CASVYRPLNEQFF
TRBV7-9	-	TRBJ1-5	CASSARGAGRGQPQHF
TRBV5-1	few	TRBJ1-1	CASSFGGLATEAFF
TRBV9	few	TRBJ2-1	CASSVGAGLYNEQFF
TRBV20-1	-	TRBJ2-7	CSALPGRAREQYF
TRBV20-1	many	TRBJ1-5	CSATDRGNQPQHF
TRBV29-1	few	TRBJ2-5	CSVEPTDYQETQYF
TRBV7-2	many	TRBJ1-1	CASSFSRTMNTEAFF
TRBV10-3	-	TRBJ1-2	CAISEPVPPQGSDDGYTF
TRBV20-1	many	TRBJ2-7	CSAREEGTGHYEQYF
TRBV5-1	-	TRBJ2-1	CASRTENREKDEQFF
TRBV7-9	few	TRBJ2-3	CASSFGPFTDTQYF
TRBV5-1	-	TRBJ2-6	CASSLGHGMGANVLTF
TRBV6-1	-	TRBJ1-5	CASKGGSSQPQHF
TRBV6-4	many	TRBJ2-1	CASSAGLAGGQIEQFF
TRBV5-1	few	TRBJ1-1	CASSLFGGGTEAFF
TRBV29-1	many	TRBJ2-1	CSVRDTGMRNEQFF
TRBV20-1	few	TRBJ1-3	CSAPGVAGNTIYF
TRBV20-1	many	TRBJ1-2	CSATPGLGNHSNYGYTF